This passage covers 9 T cell receptor beta chains from one sample sequenced in a study of blood T cell repertoires in COVID-19 (dated by TCRdb to the early 2020s). Libraries were made using the immunoSEQ multiplex PCR assay. Here the immuneACCESS table is served through TCRdb, limited to in-frame sequences with V and J called. Missing clones are a known gap in these copies; in checked studies unresolved V genes cover under half, and the rest lacks a known reason. This sample comprises about 200,000 clones, around 92% of them detected only once. Of the sample, under 1.5% falls within the top ten clones. The source material was peripheral blood. Receptors were obtained from a man aged 30-40 years with acute or convalescent COVID-19.

This sequence joins TRBV5-4 and TRBJ1-1; 8 nucleotides match TRBD1. The junction had 9 bases not matched to a gene; V was cut back by 4 bases and J by 4 bases. The CDR3 contains 15 residues. Germline V CDR1 and CDR2: SGHNT, YYREEE (reference sequence). CDR3: CASSSGQGKATEAFF. DNA for the CDR3: TGTGCCAGCAGCAGCGGACAGGGCAAGGCCACTGAAGCTTTCTTT.

The rearrangement links TRBV5-1 to TRBJ1-2, with D tentatively TRBD1 (6 bases). The CDR3 spans 19 residues. Germline CDR1 is SGHRS and CDR2 is YFSETQ. The V end was cut by 3 bases, the J end by 2 bases, with 26 bases between. The CDR3 DNA is TGCGCCAGCAGCTCCCGACCGAGCGGCATGGACAGACTCAACTATGGCTACACCTTC. Translating it yields CASSSRPSGMDRLNYGYTF. The whole variable domain, filled in from reference TRBV5-1 and TRBJ1-2, reads KAGVTQTPRYLIKTRGQQVTLSCSPISGHRSVSWYQQTPGQGLQFLFEYFSETQRNKGNFPGRFSGRQFSNSRSEMNVSTLELGDSALYLCASSSRPSGMDRLNYGYTFGSGTRLTVV.

The chain couples TRBV5-1 to TRBJ1-2; 8 nucleotides line up with TRBD1. CDR1 is SGHRS, CDR2 YFSETQ, per germline. The CDR3 is made up of 14 amino acids. V shed 3 bases, J shed 6 bases, and the junction held 7 bases outside the gene matches. CDR3 nucleotides: TGCGCCAGCAGCTCGCCCCAGGGGGCTGATGGCTACACCTTC. It specifies CASSSPQGADGYTF.

This clone was found once. The V gene is TRBV4-1, the J gene TRBJ1-2; tentative D call: TRBD1 (5 bases). This CDR3 has 16 amino acids. CDR1 MGHRA and CDR2 YSYEKL come from the germline V gene. Trimming took off 1 base at V and 4 bases at J, with 16 bases between the two ends. CDR3 sequence (DNA): TGCGCCAGCAGCCAAGGACACAGCGGGGGTGGCTATGGCTACACCTTC. This encodes CASSQGHSGGGYGYTF.

V is TRBV4-2 and J is TRBJ2-4; TRBD2 is a possible D gene (6 bases). Germline CDR1 is LGHNA and CDR2 is YNFKEQ. CDR3 length equals 15 residues. Trimming took 0 bases from V and 8 from J, leaving 14 bases between them. CDR3 sequence reads: CASSQDTRLGDIQYF. CDR3 bases: TGTGCCAGCAGCCAAGATACGCGACTAGGGGACATTCAGTACTTC.

This chain links TRBV7-8 with TRBJ1-6; 8 nucleotides match TRBD1. The CDR3 totals 16 residues. V was clipped by 2 bases and J by 6 bases; unmatched bases: 6. Germline lookup yields CDR1 SGHVS and CDR2 FQNEAQ. DNA of the CDR3: TGTGCCAGCAGCTTACCCACAGGGGGAGCTAATTCACCCCTCCACTTT. This translates into CASSLPTGGANSPLHF.

The rearrangement joins TRBV19 to TRBJ1-1, with 10 bases identical to TRBD1. This CDR3 is built from 14 residues. J was trimmed by 6 bases and V by 6 bases; bases with no gene match: 7. Germline V gene lookup returns CDR1 LNHDA and CDR2 SQIVND (reference sequence). This CDR3 is CASRRGTGVSEAFF. CDR3 DNA: TGTGCCAGTAGAAGGGGGACAGGGGTATCTGAAGCTTTCTTT. The entire variable domain, with the rest obtained from reference TRBV19 and TRBJ1-1, is as follows: DGGITQSPKYLFRKEGQNVTLSCEQNLNHDAMYWYRQDPGQGLRLIYYSQIVNDFQKGDIAEGYSVSREKKESFPLTVTSAQKNPTAFYLCASRRGTGVSEAFFGQGTRLTVV.

This clone was picked up one time. This chain joins TRBV30 and TRBJ2-5; no clear D. The CDR3 consists of 12 residues. Trimming cost V 0 bases and J 2 bases, with 4 bases left between them. CDR1 and CDR2 from the germline V gene are GTSNPN and SVGIG (reference sequence). The CDR3 region is CAWSVTQETQYF. In nucleotides, the CDR3 is TGTGCCTGGAGTGTGACTCAAGAGACCCAGTACTTC.

The chain recombines TRBV4-1 with TRBJ1-1; 8 nucleotides agree with TRBD1. The CDR3 contains 15 residues. J gave up 4 bases and V 4 bases, and 8 bases lay outside the gene matches. Germline values: CDR1 MGHRA, CDR2 YSYEKL. The CDR3 DNA sequence: TGCGCCAGCAGCCCCCGGACAGGGAGCGGCACTGAAGCTTTCTTT. Protein: CASSPRTGSGTEAFF.